The 9 T cell receptor beta chains reported below all come from one sample, sequenced in a study of cytomegalovirus exposure and HLA in healthy donors. The assay was immunoSEQ multiplex PCR, and TCRdb's table has in-frame clones only and misses some. The sample has over 150,000 clones; more than 65% are singletons. Sequenced sample: PBMCs. All receptors come from a woman aged 30 to 39 in good health and CMV-seropositive.

This clone showed up just a few times. The chain couples TRBV2 to TRBJ2-7; 10 bases agree with TRBD2. Germline V gene data show CDR1 as SNHLY and CDR2 as FYNNEI. Trimming took 8 bases from V and 2 from J; bases not matched to a gene: 9. The CDR3 contains 15 residues. CDR3 nucleotide sequence: TGTGCCAGCGGAACGAGAGCGGGAGGGCCCTACGAGCAGTACTTC. Its protein is CASGTRAGGPYEQYF.

The genes are TRBV6-5 and TRBJ1-2, with 10 bases lining up with TRBD1. V lost 5 bases, J lost 7 bases, and 7 bases stayed unmatched. CDR3 size: 14 residues. CDR1 and CDR2 (germline): MNHEY, SVGAGI. The CDR3 spells CASSPTGTGVGYTF. The CDR3 DNA follows: TGTGCCAGCAGTCCTACCGGGACAGGGGTTGGCTACACCTTC.

J is TRBJ2-1 and V is TRBV5-1, with 9 positions matching TRBD2. The CDR3 spans 16 residues. CDR1 is SGHRS and CDR2 is YFSETQ in the germline V gene. The V and J ends lost 4 bases and 2 bases, in that order; junction bases with no gene match: 7. The CDR3 spells CASSRGTSLTYNEQFF. CDR3 sequence (DNA): TGCGCCAGCAGCCGCGGGACTAGCCTTACCTACAATGAGCAGTTCTTC.

The V and J genes are TRBV11-2 and TRBJ1-2; D gene unclear. CDR1 and CDR2 (germline): SGHAT, FQNNGV. The CDR3 sequence is 14 residues long. V lost 6 bases and J lost 1, with 12 bases in between. The CDR3 DNA sequence: TGTGCCAGCAGTCGACATGGCAGTAACTATGGCTACACCTTC. It codes for CASSRHGSNYGYTF.

This clone was recorded a few times. The chain couples TRBV27 to TRBJ2-1; the D gene is possibly TRBD2 (6 bases). The V gene's germline CDR1 is MNHEY and CDR2 SMNVEV (reference sequence). V dropped 0 bases and J dropped 10 bases, with 7 bases sitting between them. The CDR3 is 12 amino acids. The CDR3 region has the DNA TGTGCCAGCAGTTTATCCCGGGGGGAGCAGTTCTTC. Amino acid sequence: CASSLSRGEQFF.

The J gene is TRBJ1-1, the V gene TRBV10-3; 7 bases map to TRBD1. Germline V gives CDR1 ENHRY, CDR2 SYGVKD. The V segment lost 8 bases and the J segment 0 bases; nucleotides outside the gene matches: 6. The CDR3 runs to 14 residues. The chain's CDR3 is CAISPGGLNTEAFF. CDR3 in DNA: TGTGCCATCTCCCCAGGGGGTTTGAACACTGAAGCTTTCTTT.

Ten or more counts support this clone. The chain recombines TRBV7-2 with TRBJ1-5; 7 bases are shared with TRBD1. This CDR3 contains 16 residues. CDR1 is SGHTA and CDR2 is FQGNSA in the germline V gene. With 2 bases clipped from V and 2 bases from J, the junction kept 6 bases outside the gene matches. The CDR3 DNA reads as TGTGCCAGCAGCTTACGAGGGGGCGTCGGCAATCAGCCCCAGCATTTT. Amino acid sequence: CASSLRGGVGNQPQHF. The full variable domain, its missing parts supplied by reference TRBV7-2 and TRBJ1-5, is GAGVSQSPSNKVTEKGKDVELRCDPISGHTALYWYRQSLGQGLEFLIYFQGNSAPDKSGLPSDRFSAERTGGSVSTLTIQRTQQEDSAVYLCASSLRGGVGNQPQHFGDGTRLSIL.

The chain combines TRBV7-8 with TRBJ2-2; 8 bases line up with TRBD1. The germline CDR1 and CDR2 sequences are SGHVS and FQNEAQ. The CDR3 spans 15 residues. Trimming took 3 bases from V and 5 from J; bases not matched to a gene: 5. The CDR3, as DNA: TGTGCCAGCAGCTTTCGGACAGGGTCAACCGGGGAGCTGTTTTTT. Its protein is CASSFRTGSTGELFF.

A remark on this clone: The junction differs from germline at one of its ends, possibly a read error. The J gene is TRBJ2-1, the V gene TRBV2; possibly TRBD1 for D (5 bases). The CDR3 consists of 14 residues. The germline gives CDR1 SNHLY, CDR2 FYNNEI. This CDR3 reads CASGETRRGNEQFF. The CDR3 nucleotides are TGTGCCAGCGGTGAGACCCGTAGGGGCAATGAGCAGTTCTTC. Based on the CDR3 plus reference TRBV2 and TRBJ2-1, the full variable domain is EPEVTQTPSHQVTQMGQEVILRCVPISNHLYFYWYRQILGQKVEFLVSFYNNEISEKSEIFDDQFSVERPDGSNFTLKIRSTKLEDSAMYFCASGETRRGNEQFFGPGTRLTVL.